These 24 T cell receptor beta chains came from one sample sequenced in a study of shared clonotypes between healthy human individuals. Sequencing was performed with immunoSEQ multiplex PCR; in TCRdb, only in-frame clones are kept and a portion is missing. The sample includes approximately 2.3 million clones, over 85% seen only once; the top ten take about 0.41%. The sequencing input was naive CD4+ T cells from PBMCs. Subset in this sample: CD45RA+ positively selected. All receptors derive from a young man in good health. Some clones in this sample may be carry-over from other donors' samples.

The rearrangement joins TRBV6-5 to TRBJ1-5; D is uncertain. CDR3 length equals 13 residues. The V and J ends lost 4 bases and 11 bases respectively, with 15 bases between them. Germline V gene data show CDR1 as MNHEY and CDR2 as SVGAGI. In DNA, the CDR3 is TGTGCCAGCAGTTCCGAATTAACGTTGACCCAGCATTTT. Translation gives CASSSELTLTQHF.

This chain connects TRBV11-2 to TRBJ1-1; 7 nucleotides line up with TRBD1. The V segment lost 5 bases and the J segment 1 base; nucleotides outside the gene matches: 10. The CDR3 is 16 residues long. Germline V lookup: CDR1 SGHAT, CDR2 FQNNGV. In DNA, the CDR3 is TGTGCCAGCAGCGGAATACAGGGGCCGAAGAACACTGAAGCTTTCTTT. This encodes CASSGIQGPKNTEAFF.

This chain links TRBV6-6 with TRBJ2-1, with D possibly being TRBD1 (6 bases). The CDR3 is 14 amino acids. Per the germline V gene, CDR1 is MNHNY and CDR2 is SVGAGI (reference sequence). V was cut by 6 bases and J by 2 bases, with 11 bases left in between. The DNA of the CDR3 is TGTGCCAGCAGACCCCGGGACACCTACAATGAGCAGTTCTTC. Translating gives CASRPRDTYNEQFF.

The V gene is TRBV18, the J gene TRBJ2-4; 8 bases map to TRBD1. Germline CDR1 reads KGHSH; CDR2 reads LQKENI. There are 15 residues in the CDR3. V lost 5 bases, J lost 3 bases, and 6 bases stayed unmatched. The CDR3 sequence: CASSTTDRVKNIQYF. CDR3 in DNA: TGTGCCAGCTCAACTACGGACAGGGTCAAAAACATTCAGTACTTC.

The V gene is TRBV4-3, the J gene TRBJ1-4; no definite D call. Trimming stripped 0 bases from V and 8 bases from J, with 16 bases between. The CDR3 covers 16 residues. CDR1 is LGHNA, CDR2 YSLEER, per germline. The CDR3 here is CASSQDYKASREKLFF. The CDR3 coding sequence is TGCGCCAGCAGCCAAGATTACAAGGCGTCGAGAGAAAAACTGTTTTTT.

The chain recombines TRBV6-1 with TRBJ1-5; no definite D call. CDR3 size: 15 residues. Germline CDR1 is MNHNS and CDR2 is SASEGT. Between the trimmed V and J ends, which lost 2 bases and 2 bases, there was a span of 10 bases. Here the CDR3 reads CASSEHPRGNQPQHF. The CDR3 DNA follows: TGTGCCAGCAGTGAACACCCGCGGGGCAATCAGCCCCAGCATTTT.

The chain couples TRBV29-1 to TRBJ2-4; 8 nucleotides align to TRBD1. This CDR3 comprises 14 residues. Losses at the gene ends were 5 bases for V and 1 base for J; bases not matched to a gene: 4. Germline CDR1 is SQVTM and CDR2 is ANQGSEA. CDR3 residues: CSVQGAVAKNIQYF. The CDR3 bases are TGCAGCGTTCAGGGGGCGGTGGCCAAAAACATTCAGTACTTC.

V usage is TRBV5-1 and J usage is TRBJ2-7, with D unresolved. The CDR3 extends over 14 amino acids. V lost 6 bases to trimming and J lost 0 bases, with 13 bases between them. Germline V gene lookup returns CDR1 SGHRS and CDR2 YFSETQ. The CDR3 bases are TGCGCCAGCACTTGGGCGGATAGCTCCTACGAGCAGTACTTC. The encoded protein is CASTWADSSYEQYF.

The chain recombines TRBV30 with TRBJ1-4; 10 nucleotides line up with TRBD1. The CDR3 totals 13 residues. Germline lookup yields CDR1 GTSNPN and CDR2 SVGIG (reference sequence). With 3 bases clipped from V and 10 bases from J, the junction kept 5 bases outside the gene matches. This chain's CDR3 is CAWSQDRGTKLFF. CDR3 in DNA: TGTGCCTGGAGCCAGGACAGGGGGACAAAACTGTTTTTT.

This clone has a single count. The chain recombines TRBV9 with TRBJ2-1, with 11 bases that match TRBD1. Germline V gene lookup returns CDR1 SGDLS and CDR2 YYNGEE. V lost 5 bases, J lost 5 bases, and 6 bases stayed unmatched. There are 15 residues in the CDR3. The CDR3 sequence: CASSGGQGADNEQFF. The DNA for the CDR3 is TGTGCCAGCAGTGGTGGACAGGGGGCGGACAATGAGCAGTTCTTC.

The chain couples TRBV14 to TRBJ2-5, with D perhaps given as TRBD1 or TRBD2 (5 bases each). This CDR3 comprises 17 residues. Germline V gene sequence: CDR1 SGHDN, CDR2 FVKESK. V was trimmed by 4 bases and J by 5 bases, leaving 23 bases between them. CDR3 sequence (DNA): TGTGCCAGCAGCCGCCGGCTAGGGGACCCCCAAGGGGAGACCCAGTACTTC. The encoded protein is CASSRRLGDPQGETQYF.

This clone was observed a single time. The chain couples TRBV27 to TRBJ1-3; D gene unclear. The CDR3 contains 14 residues. Between the trimmed V and J ends, which lost 6 bases and 9 bases, there was a span of 18 bases. CDR1 MNHEY and CDR2 SMNVEV come from the germline V gene (reference sequence). In nucleotides, the CDR3 is TGTGCCAGCAGGGGAGTCAAGGCCGCTGGCACCATATATTTT. This translates into CASRGVKAAGTIYF.

This clone was counted once. The chain has TRBV6-5 and TRBJ2-3; 10 nucleotides match TRBD2. The germline gives CDR1 MNHEY, CDR2 SVGAGI. This CDR3 spans 15 amino acids. V shed 6 bases, J shed 2 bases, and the junction held 5 bases outside the gene matches. The CDR3 is CASSAAGGATDTQYF. CDR3 coding DNA: TGTGCCAGCAGCGCAGCGGGAGGGGCCACAGATACGCAGTATTTT.

The rearrangement joins TRBV18 to TRBJ2-3, with D perhaps matching TRBD2 (5 bases). The V end lost 0 bases, the J end lost 1 base, and 11 bases lay between the germline ends. The CDR3 loop spans 16 amino acids. The germline gives CDR1 KGHSH, CDR2 LQKENI. CDR3 loop: CASSPPRRERTDTQYF. The DNA of the CDR3 is TGTGCCAGCTCACCACCGCGACGGGAACGCACAGATACGCAGTATTTT. Full variable domain (rest looked up from reference TRBV18 and TRBJ2-3): NAGVMQNPRHLVRRRGQEARLRCSPMKGHSHVYWYRQLPEEGLKFMVYLQKENIIDESGMPKERFSAEFPKEGPSILRIQQVVRGDSAAYFCASSPPRRERTDTQYFGPGTRLTVL.

The V gene is TRBV19, the J gene TRBJ2-1, with 11 bases aligning to TRBD2. CDR1 and CDR2 (germline): LNHDA, SQIVND (reference sequence). V shed 4 bases, J shed 6 bases, and the junction held 5 bases outside the gene matches. This CDR3 has 15 residues. CDR3: CASSTRLAGFNEQFF. In DNA form, the CDR3 reads TGTGCCAGTAGTACCCGACTAGCGGGATTCAATGAGCAGTTCTTC.

In DNA form, the CDR3 reads TGTGCCAGTAGTATAGCTATGACAGGGGGCTACACTGAAGCTTTCTTT. Its translation: CASSIAMTGGYTEAFF. The rearrangement uses TRBV19 and TRBJ1-1, with 10 bases lining up with TRBD1. The CDR3 runs 16 residues. The V and J ends lost 1 base and 3 bases, in that order; junction bases with no gene match: 5. The germline gives CDR1 LNHDA, CDR2 SQIVND (reference sequence).

The chain is built from TRBV7-9 and TRBJ2-1; TRBD1 aligns across 10 bases. CDR1 is SEHNR and CDR2 is FQNEAQ in the germline V gene (reference sequence). V was pared by 6 bases and J by 8 bases, with 10 bases of the junction left unmatched. The length of the CDR3 is 15 residues. This CDR3 reads CASRLSRDRGHEQFF. The CDR3 region has the DNA TGTGCCAGCAGACTATCTCGGGACAGGGGTCATGAGCAGTTCTTC.

The genes are TRBV28 and TRBJ2-1; D is unclear. The CDR3 runs 11 residues. Per the germline V gene, CDR1 is MDHEN and CDR2 is SYDVKM. Trimming removed 6 bases at V and 5 bases at J, with 5 bases between. The CDR3 region has the DNA TGTGCCAGCAGGGTAAACAATGAGCAGTTCTTC. As protein: CASRVNNEQFF.

The chain couples TRBV7-2 to TRBJ1-3; TRBD1 might be the D (6 bases). Germline assignment: CDR1 SGHTA and CDR2 FQGNSA. V was pared by 6 bases and J by 4 bases, with 13 bases between. The CDR3 covers 14 residues. Here the CDR3 reads CASSHTGMGNTIYF. CDR3 bases: TGTGCCAGCAGTCATACAGGGATGGGAAACACCATATATTTT. The full variable domain, its missing parts supplied by reference TRBV7-2 and TRBJ1-3, is GAGVSQSPSNKVTEKGKDVELRCDPISGHTALYWYRQSLGQGLEFLIYFQGNSAPDKSGLPSDRFSAERTGGSVSTLTIQRTQQEDSAVYLCASSHTGMGNTIYFGEGSWLTVV.

To note about this clone: Other DNA sequences within the sample encode an identical CDR3. The genes are TRBV5-1 and TRBJ2-7; D gene uncertain. The germline CDR1 and CDR2 sequences are SGHRS and YFSETQ. The CDR3 is made up of 13 amino acids. V gave up 0 bases and J gave up 2 bases, with 6 bases separating them. The CDR3 coding sequence is TGCGCCAGCAGCTTGGGTCCTACCTACGAGCAGTACTTC. Its protein product is CASSLGPTYEQYF.

The rearrangement links TRBV18 to TRBJ1-4; D is unresolved. Germline V gene sequence: CDR1 KGHSH, CDR2 LQKENI. The CDR3 extends over 17 amino acids. V was trimmed by 1 base and J by 0 bases, leaving 12 bases between them. CDR3 sequence reads: CASSPQQSVATNEKLFF. The CDR3 DNA is TGTGCCAGCTCACCACAACAATCCGTGGCAACTAATGAAAAACTGTTTTTT.

This chain links TRBV9 with TRBJ2-2; 9 bases align to TRBD2. The V gene's germline CDR1 is SGDLS and CDR2 YYNGEE. The CDR3 consists of 16 residues. V gave up 3 bases and J gave up 1 base; unmatched junction bases: 4. This chain's CDR3 is CASSGGRAQNTGELFF. As DNA, the CDR3 is TGTGCCAGCAGCGGCGGGAGGGCCCAGAACACCGGGGAGCTGTTTTTT.

V usage is TRBV9 and J usage is TRBJ2-3, with a tentative D call TRBD1 (6 bases). This CDR3 is 14 amino acids long. The V and J ends lost 4 bases and 2 bases respectively, with 11 bases between them. CDR1 and CDR2 from the germline V gene are SGDLS and YYNGEE. CDR3 residues: CASSTDRLTDTQYF. DNA of the CDR3: TGTGCCAGCAGCACCGACAGGCTCACAGATACGCAGTATTTT.

This clone was recorded once. This chain links TRBV28 with TRBJ2-7; 7 nucleotides align to TRBD2. The CDR3 covers 14 residues. In germline, CDR1 is MDHEN, CDR2 SYDVKM. After removal of 6 bases from V and 4 bases from J, the junction contained 9 bases not matched to a gene. CDR3 region: CASRSSGSTYEQYF. In DNA, the CDR3 is TGTGCCAGCAGATCTAGCGGATCAACTTACGAGCAGTACTTC.